This TCR beta chain was sequenced during a study of shared clonotypes between healthy human individuals. Study context: Aged between 18 and 49, the donors were a couple of women and a few men.

CDR3 length: 17 residues. The germline V gene has CDR1 SGHRS and CDR2 YFSETQ. Losses at the gene ends were 4 bases for V and 2 bases for J; bases not matched to a gene: 4. Splitting of each subset's genomic DNA was done evenly across several immunoSEQ plates. The table came from immunoSEQ multiplex PCR; TCRdb's copy has only in-frame clones and leaves some out. The sample lists a few hundred thousand clones; almost 97% were seen once. A note on this clone: Its antigen is unidentified.

A CD45RA+ naive subset and a CD45RA-negative memory subset were split from CD4+ cells. Whole-study results and caveats: The study's rarefaction showed incomplete sorted-subset sequencing despite large depth.

This chain connects TRBV5-1 to TRBJ2-1; 15 nucleotides line up with TRBD2. The sample comprised naive CD4+ T cells sorted from blood. Subset meaning: CD45RA+ positively selected. The sequence came from a woman in her 30s in good health. The chain's CDR3 is CASSPGLAGGPYNEQFF. In nucleotides, the CDR3 is TGCGCCAGCAGCCCCGGACTAGCGGGAGGGCCCTACAATGAGCAGTTCTTC.